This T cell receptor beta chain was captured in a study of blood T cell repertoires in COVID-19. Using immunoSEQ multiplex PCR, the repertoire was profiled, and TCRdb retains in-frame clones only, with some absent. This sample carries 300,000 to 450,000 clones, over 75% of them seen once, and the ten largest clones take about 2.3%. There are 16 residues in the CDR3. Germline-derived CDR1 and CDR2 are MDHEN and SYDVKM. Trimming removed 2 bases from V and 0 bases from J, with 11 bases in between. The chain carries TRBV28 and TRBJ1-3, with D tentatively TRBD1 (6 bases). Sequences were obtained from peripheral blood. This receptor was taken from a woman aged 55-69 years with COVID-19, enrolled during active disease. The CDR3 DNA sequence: TGTGCCAGCAGTTTAGCAGGGGCCTACTCTGGAAACACCATATATTTT. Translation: CASSLAGAYSGNTIYF.